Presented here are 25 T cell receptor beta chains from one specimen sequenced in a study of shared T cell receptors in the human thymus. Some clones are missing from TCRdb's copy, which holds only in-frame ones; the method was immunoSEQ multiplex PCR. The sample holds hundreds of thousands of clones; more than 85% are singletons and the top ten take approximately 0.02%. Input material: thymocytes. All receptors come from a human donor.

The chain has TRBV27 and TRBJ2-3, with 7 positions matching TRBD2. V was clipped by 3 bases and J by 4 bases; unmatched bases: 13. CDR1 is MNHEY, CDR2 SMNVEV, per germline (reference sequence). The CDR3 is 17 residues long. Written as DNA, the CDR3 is TGTGCCAGCAGTTTGGGGCGGGAGCCTCCAGAGGCAGATACGCAGTATTTT. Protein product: CASSLGREPPEADTQYF.

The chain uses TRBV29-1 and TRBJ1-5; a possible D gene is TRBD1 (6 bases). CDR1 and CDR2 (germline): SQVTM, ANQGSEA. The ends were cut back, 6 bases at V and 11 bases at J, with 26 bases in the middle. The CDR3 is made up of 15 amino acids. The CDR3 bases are TGCAGCGTCCAAACGGGGGGGCAGGGAACATGGGCCCAGCATTTT. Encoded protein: CSVQTGGQGTWAQHF.

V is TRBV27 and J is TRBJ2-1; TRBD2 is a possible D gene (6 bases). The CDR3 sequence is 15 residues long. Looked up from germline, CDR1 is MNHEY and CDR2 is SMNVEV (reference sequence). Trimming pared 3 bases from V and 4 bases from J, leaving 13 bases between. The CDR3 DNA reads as TGTGCCAGCAGTTTGGGGCTAGCGAGTTACAATGAGCAGTTCTTC. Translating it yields CASSLGLASYNEQFF.

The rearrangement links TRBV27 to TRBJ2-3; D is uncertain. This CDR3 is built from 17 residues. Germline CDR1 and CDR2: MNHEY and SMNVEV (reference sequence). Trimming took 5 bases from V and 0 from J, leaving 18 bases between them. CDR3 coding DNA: TGTGCCAGCAGTGTTTTCAACCGGCCCCAGAGCACAGATACGCAGTATTTT. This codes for CASSVFNRPQSTDTQYF.

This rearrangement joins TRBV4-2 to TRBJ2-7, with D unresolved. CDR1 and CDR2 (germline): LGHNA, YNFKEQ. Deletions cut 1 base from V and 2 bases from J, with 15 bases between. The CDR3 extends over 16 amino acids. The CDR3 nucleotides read TGTGCCAGCAGCCAAGTGGGCCTATCAAACACCTACGAGCAGTACTTC. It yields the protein CASSQVGLSNTYEQYF.

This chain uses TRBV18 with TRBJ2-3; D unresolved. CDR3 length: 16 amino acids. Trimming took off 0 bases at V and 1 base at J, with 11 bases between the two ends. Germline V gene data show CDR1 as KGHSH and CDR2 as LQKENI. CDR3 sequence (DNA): TGTGCCAGCTCACCACCGACTGGGCCATGCACAGATACGCAGTATTTT. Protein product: CASSPPTGPCTDTQYF.

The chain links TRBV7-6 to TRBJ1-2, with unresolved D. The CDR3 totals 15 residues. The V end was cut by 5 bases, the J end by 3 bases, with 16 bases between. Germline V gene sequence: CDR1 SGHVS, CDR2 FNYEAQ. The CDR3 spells CASSGLGREYYGYTF. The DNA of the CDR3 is TGTGCCAGCAGCGGGTTAGGAAGGGAGTACTATGGCTACACCTTC.

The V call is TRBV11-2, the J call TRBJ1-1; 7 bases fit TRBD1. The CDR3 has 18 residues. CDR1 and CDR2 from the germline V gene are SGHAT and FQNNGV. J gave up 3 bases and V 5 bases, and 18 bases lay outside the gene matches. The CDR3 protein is CASSLGPIDRVTDTEAFF. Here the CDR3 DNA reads TGTGCCAGCAGCCTCGGACCGATTGACAGGGTAACGGACACTGAAGCTTTCTTT.

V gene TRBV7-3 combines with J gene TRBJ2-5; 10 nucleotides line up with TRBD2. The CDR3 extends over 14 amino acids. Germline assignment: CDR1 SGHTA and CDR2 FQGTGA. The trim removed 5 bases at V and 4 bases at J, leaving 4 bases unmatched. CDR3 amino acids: CASSPSGSGETQYF. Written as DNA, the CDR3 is TGTGCCAGCAGCCCTAGCGGGAGCGGAGAGACCCAGTACTTC.

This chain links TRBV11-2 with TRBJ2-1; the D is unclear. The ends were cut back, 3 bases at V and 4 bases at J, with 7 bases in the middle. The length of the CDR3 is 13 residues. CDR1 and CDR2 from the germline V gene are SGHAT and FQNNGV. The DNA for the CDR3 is TGTGCCAGCAGCTTGGCTGCATACAATGAGCAGTTCTTC. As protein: CASSLAAYNEQFF.

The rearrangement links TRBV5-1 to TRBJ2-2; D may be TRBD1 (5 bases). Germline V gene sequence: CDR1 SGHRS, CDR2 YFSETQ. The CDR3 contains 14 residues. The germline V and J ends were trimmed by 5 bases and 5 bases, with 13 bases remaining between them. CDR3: CASRLGARTGELFF. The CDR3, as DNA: TGCGCCAGCAGGTTAGGGGCGAGGACCGGGGAGCTGTTTTTT.

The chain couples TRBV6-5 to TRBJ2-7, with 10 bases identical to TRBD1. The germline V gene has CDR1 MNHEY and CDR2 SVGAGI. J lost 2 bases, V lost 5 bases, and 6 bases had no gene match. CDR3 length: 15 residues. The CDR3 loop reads CASSTRQGATYEQYF. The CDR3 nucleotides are TGTGCCAGCAGTACTCGACAGGGGGCAACCTACGAGCAGTACTTC.

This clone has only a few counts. CDR3 sequence (DNA): TGTGCCAGCAGCCACGGAGGAGTGGGCACTGAAGCTTTCTTT. Protein: CASSHGGVGTEAFF. This chain joins TRBV14 and TRBJ1-1, with D unclear. The V end lost 3 bases, the J end lost 4 bases, and 12 bases lay between the germline ends. Germline V gives CDR1 SGHDN, CDR2 FVKESK. This CDR3 comprises 14 residues.

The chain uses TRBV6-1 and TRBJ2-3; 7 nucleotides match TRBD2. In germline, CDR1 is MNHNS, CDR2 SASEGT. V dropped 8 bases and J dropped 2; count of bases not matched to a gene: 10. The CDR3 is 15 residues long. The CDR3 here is CASSAGVGLTDTQYF. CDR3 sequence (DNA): TGTGCCAGCTCCGCGGGAGTGGGTCTCACAGATACGCAGTATTTT.

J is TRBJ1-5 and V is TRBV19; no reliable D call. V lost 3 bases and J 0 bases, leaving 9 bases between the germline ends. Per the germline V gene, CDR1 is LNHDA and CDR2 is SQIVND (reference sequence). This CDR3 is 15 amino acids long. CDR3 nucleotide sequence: TGTGCCAGTAGTATGTGGCAGGTTAGCAATCAGCCCCAGCATTTT. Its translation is CASSMWQVSNQPQHF.

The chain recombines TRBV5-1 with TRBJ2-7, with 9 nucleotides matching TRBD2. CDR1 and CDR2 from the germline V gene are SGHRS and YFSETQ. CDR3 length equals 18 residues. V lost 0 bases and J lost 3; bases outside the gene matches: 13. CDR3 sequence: CASSLGQSSGSEGYEQYF. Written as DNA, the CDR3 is TGCGCCAGCAGCTTGGGTCAGAGTAGCGGGAGTGAAGGCTACGAGCAGTACTTC.

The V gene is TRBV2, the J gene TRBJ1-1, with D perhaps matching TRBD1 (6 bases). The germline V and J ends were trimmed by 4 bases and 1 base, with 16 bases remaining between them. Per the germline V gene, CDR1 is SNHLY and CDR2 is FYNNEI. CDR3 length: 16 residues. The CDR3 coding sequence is TGTGCCAGCAGTGTACGTAGGGTGACAGGGAACACTGAAGCTTTCTTT. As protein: CASSVRRVTGNTEAFF. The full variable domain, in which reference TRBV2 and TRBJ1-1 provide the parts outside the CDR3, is EPEVTQTPSHQVTQMGQEVILRCVPISNHLYFYWYRQILGQKVEFLVSFYNNEISEKSEIFDDQFSVERPDGSNFTLKIRSTKLEDSAMYFCASSVRRVTGNTEAFFGQGTRLTVV.

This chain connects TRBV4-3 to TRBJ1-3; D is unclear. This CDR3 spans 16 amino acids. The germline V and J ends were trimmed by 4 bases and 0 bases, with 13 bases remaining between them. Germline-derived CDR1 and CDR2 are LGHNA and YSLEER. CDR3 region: CASSPRTADSGNTIYF. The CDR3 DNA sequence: TGCGCCAGCAGCCCTCGGACGGCCGACTCTGGAAACACCATATATTTT.

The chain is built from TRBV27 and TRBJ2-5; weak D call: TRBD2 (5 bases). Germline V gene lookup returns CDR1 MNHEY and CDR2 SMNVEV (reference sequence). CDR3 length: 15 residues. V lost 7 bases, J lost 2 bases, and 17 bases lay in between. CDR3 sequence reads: CASKGALGNQETQYF. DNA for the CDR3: TGTGCCAGCAAGGGAGCCTTGGGAAATCAAGAGACCCAGTACTTC.

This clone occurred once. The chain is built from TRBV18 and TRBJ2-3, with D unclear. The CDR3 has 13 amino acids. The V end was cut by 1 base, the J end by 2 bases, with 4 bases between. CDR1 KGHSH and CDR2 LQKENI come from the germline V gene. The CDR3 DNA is TGTGCCAGCTCACCACAGCTCACAGATACGCAGTATTTT. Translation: CASSPQLTDTQYF.

The CDR3, as DNA: TGTGCCAGCAGTGATGAAGACAAATCTGAAGCTTTCTTT. Translating it yields CASSDEDKSEAFF. This chain links TRBV27 with TRBJ1-1; no firm D call. V dropped 5 bases and J dropped 6 bases, with 13 bases sitting between them. The germline V gene has CDR1 MNHEY and CDR2 SMNVEV (reference sequence). This CDR3 contains 13 residues.

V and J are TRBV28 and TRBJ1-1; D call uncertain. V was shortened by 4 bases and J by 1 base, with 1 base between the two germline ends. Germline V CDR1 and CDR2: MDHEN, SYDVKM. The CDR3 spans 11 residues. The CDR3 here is CASSSNTEAFF. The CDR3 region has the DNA TGTGCCAGCAGTTCGAACACTGAAGCTTTCTTT.

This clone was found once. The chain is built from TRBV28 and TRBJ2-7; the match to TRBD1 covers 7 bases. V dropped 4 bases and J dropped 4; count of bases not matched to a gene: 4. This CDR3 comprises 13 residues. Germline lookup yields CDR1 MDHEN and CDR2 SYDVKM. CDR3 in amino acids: CASSSYRGYEQYF. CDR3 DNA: TGTGCCAGCAGTTCCTACAGGGGATACGAGCAGTACTTC.

The chain's CDR3 is CASSFGGPSLSNEQFF. The CDR3 nucleotides are TGTGCCAGCAGCTTTGGGGGGCCATCATTGAGTAATGAGCAGTTCTTC. This chain uses TRBV5-6 with TRBJ2-1; D tentatively reads TRBD1 or TRBD2 (6 bases each). Germline V lookup: CDR1 SGHDT, CDR2 YYEEEE. The germline V and J ends were trimmed by 2 bases and 7 bases, with 19 bases remaining between them. There are 16 residues in the CDR3.

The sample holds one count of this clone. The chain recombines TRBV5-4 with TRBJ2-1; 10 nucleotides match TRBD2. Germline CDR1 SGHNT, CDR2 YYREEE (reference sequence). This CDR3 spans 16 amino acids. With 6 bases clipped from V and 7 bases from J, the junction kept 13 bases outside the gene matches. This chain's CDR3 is CASNPSPAGGSNEQFF. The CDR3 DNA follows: TGTGCCAGCAACCCATCTCCAGCGGGAGGGTCAAATGAGCAGTTCTTC.